These T cell receptor beta chains were read from a single sample in a study of CD8 T cells in ankylosing spondylitis. MiXCR, run by TCRdb on the 5' RACE reads, gives a single entry per CDR3 protein. The sample lists fewer than 550,000 distinct CDR3 sequences, approximately 5.3% occurring once. The sequencing sample was made of blood, either unsorted or a sorted T cell fraction (not recorded which). The receptors come from a male donor with ankylosing spondylitis. The conserved cysteine and the conserved F or W are not part of the CDR3 here.

V gene	J gene	CDR3 protein
TRBV6-1	TRBJ2-7	ASSQRGQADEQY
TRBV5-1	TRBJ1-1	ASSPAKVTEAF
TRBV11-3	TRBJ2-1	ASSPGARGGGEQF
TRBV6-4	TRBJ1-2	ASTGKAGYT
TRBV24-1	TRBJ2-3	ATAPGPRRNTQY
TRBV5-6	TRBJ2-1	ASSLRQGPWEQF
TRBV3-1	TRBJ2-7	ASSRGLGEQY
TRBV10-3	TRBJ2-1	AISDGAALDEQF
TRBV6-6	TRBJ2-7	ASSPPPGEQY
TRBV4-3	TRBJ2-1	ASSHLPPTEFDPNEQF
TRBV15	TRBJ2-1	ATSRAGTNYNEQF
TRBV6-2/TRBV6-3	TRBJ2-7	ASSYSGKRGGRYGEQY
TRBV20-1	TRBJ1-6	SAHRDTTDSPLH
TRBV12-3/TRBV12-4	TRBJ2-1	ASSPQYEQF
TRBV12-3/TRBV12-4	TRBJ2-1	ASRPGLAGGWSEQF
TRBV12-3/TRBV12-4	TRBJ1-2	ASSYRTPDGYT
TRBV20-1	TRBJ2-5	SARGRDRETQY
TRBV20-1	TRBJ2-5	SASDGQYQETQY
TRBV4-2	TRBJ2-5	ASSHQLIQETQY
TRBV19	TRBJ1-1	AVVPGRSLTEAF
TRBV4-1	TRBJ2-7	ASSQDRWTGRNEQY
TRBV12-5	TRBJ2-3	ASGFGTGNTDTQY
TRBV28	TRBJ2-2	ASSLPPLAEGNTGELF
TRBV10-3	TRBJ2-1	AISVSWSLYNEQF
TRBV7-9	TRBJ2-7	ASSPRTGDLYEQY
TRBV24-1	TRBJ1-2	ATESRDRASGYT
TRBV20-1	TRBJ2-2	SAPSRGGGGHTGELF
TRBV9	TRBJ2-1	ASSVEVAGVVVNEQF
TRBV28	TRBJ1-1	ASSLYWTGGSRTEAF
TRBV5-1	TRBJ1-4	ASSLAGRFGGATNEKLF
TRBV29-1	TRBJ1-1	SARGQSNTEAF
TRBV7-2	TRBJ1-1	ASSLATASGLVNTEAF
TRBV29-1	TRBJ1-2	SVRTDGGYT
TRBV18	TRBJ2-1	ASFTRTAIYNEQF
TRBV29-1	TRBJ1-2	SVVSGSDYGYT
TRBV18	TRBJ1-1	ASSPRRLNTEAF
TRBV9	TRBJ2-3	ASSPSGIRADTQY
TRBV7-9	TRBJ2-4	ASSDPSTSNIQY
TRBV12-3/TRBV12-4	TRBJ2-1	ASIRTSGNVNEQF
TRBV9	TRBJ2-3	ASSPMDRTDTQY
TRBV7-2	TRBJ2-5	ASSREWETQY
TRBV28	TRBJ2-1	ATRTGTGGRNEQF
TRBV6-2/TRBV6-3	TRBJ1-1	ASSYRVTEAF
TRBV4-3	TRBJ1-1	ASSQVDSGGGAF
TRBV6-4	TRBJ1-1	ASSVEGGAWTEAF
TRBV5-1	TRBJ2-1	ASGEPQRGGSYNEQF
TRBV7-9	TRBJ1-1	ASSPPSHPQRAF
TRBV5-5	TRBJ2-2	ASIPGGFRGELF
TRBV15	TRBJ1-1	ATSRGPLENTEAF
TRBV27	TRBJ2-7	ASSLSRGTGLYEQY
TRBV7-9	TRBJ2-4	ASSPPYRTAKNIQY
TRBV5-1	TRBJ2-1	ASSSDGRNEQF
TRBV5-6	TRBJ1-4	ASSFGRLEKLF
TRBV20-1	TRBJ2-7	SARDGLEAFPYEQY